This passage covers 29 T cell receptor beta chains from one sample sequenced in a study of T cells in Graves' hyperthyroidism and ophthalmopathy. Amplification of TCR beta CDR3 regions was performed using RNA transcripts as template. The study used the HTBI primer set for a first-round RT-PCR of the TCR CDR3. TCRdb used MiXCR to reprocess the multiplex PCR reads, holding one entry per CDR3 protein. This table has about 640,000 distinct CDR3 sequences, nearly 45% appearing once. The sample taken for sequencing was peripheral blood or thyroid tissue (not recorded which). These receptors came from an adult man with Graves' disease, either hyperthyroidism or ophthalmopathy (not recorded which).

J is TRBJ1-2 and V is TRBV7-9; D gene ambiguous. V was pared by 3 bases and J by 6 bases, with 8 bases between. Germline V gives CDR1 SEHNR, CDR2 FQNEAQ (reference sequence). The CDR3 consists of 12 residues. The CDR3: CASSFGMDGYTF. The CDR3 bases are TGTGCCAGCAGCTTCGGGATGGATGGCTACACCTTC.

To note about this clonotype: Sequence at one end of the junction differs from germline and may be a read error. J is TRBJ2-7 and V is TRBV6-1; D may be TRBD2 (5 bases). The CDR3 is 14 residues long. Germline V lookup: CDR1 MNHNS, CDR2 SASEGT. The CDR3 DNA reads TGTGCCATCAGTGAAGCGCTGGGAGCCTACGAGCAGTACTTC. Translated, it gives CAISEALGAYEQYF.

This clonotype was observed many times. The chain links TRBV7-9 to TRBJ2-7; D might be TRBD1 (5 bases). Germline CDR1 and CDR2: SEHNR and FQNEAQ (reference sequence). The V gene lost 1 base and the J gene lost 6 bases, with 16 bases spanning the gap. The CDR3 totals 15 residues. DNA for the CDR3: TGTGCCAGCAGCTTAGTGGCAGGGTCTTCGGTCGAGCAGTACTTC. Translating it yields CASSLVAGSSVEQYF. Full variable domain (remainder filled in from reference TRBV7-9 and TRBJ2-7): DTGVSQNPRHKITKRGQNVTFRCDPISEHNRLYWYRQTLGQGPEFLTYFQNEAQLEKSRLLSDRFSAERPKGSFSTLEIQRTEQGDSAMYLCASSLVAGSSVEQYFGPGTRLTVT.

The rearrangement links TRBV29-1 to TRBJ1-4, with TRBD1 matching over 10 bases. Germline V gene data show CDR1 as SQVTM and CDR2 as ANQGSEA. V lost 7 bases to trimming and J lost 13 bases; unmatched junction nucleotides: 9. The CDR3 length is 12 residues. DNA of the CDR3: TGCAGCGCCACCCAGGGACAGGGGAGACTGTTTTTT. It specifies CSATQGQGRLFF.

The chain uses TRBV7-2 and TRBJ2-7; D perhaps matches TRBD2 (5 bases). The length of the CDR3 is 16 residues. Germline-derived CDR1 and CDR2 are SGHTA and FQGNSA. V lost 5 bases and J lost 2, with 19 bases in between. CDR3 in DNA: TGTGCCAGCAGCGGTGGGCGGGCCCGGAATCCCTACGAGCAGTACTTC. Its translation is CASSGGRARNPYEQYF.

The rearrangement links TRBV19 to TRBJ2-7; possibly TRBD2 for D (7 bases). CDR1 is LNHDA and CDR2 is SQIVND in the germline V gene (reference sequence). CDR3 length: 14 amino acids. For the CDR3, the DNA is TGTGCTAGACGTTCGGTGGGGGGGCCGAGTGAGCAGTACTTC. Its translation is CARRSVGGPSEQYF.

Points on this clonotype: This may arise from a read error, as a much more abundant clone is one base away. V usage is TRBV7-9 and J usage is TRBJ1-6; 7 bases are a match to TRBD1. The CDR3 sequence is 14 residues long. CDR1 and CDR2 from the germline V gene are SEHNR and FQNEAQ (reference sequence). CDR3 coding DNA: TGTGCCAGCAGCCAGGGACAGAATAATTCACCCCCCCACTTT. It encodes CASSQGQNNSPPHF.

As for this clonotype: A much larger clone lies one base from this, so it may be a read error. The CDR3: CASSAAGLAGPEQYF. The CDR3 bases are TGTGCCAGCAGTGCGGCGGGACTAGCGGGACCCGAGCAGTACTTC. The chain is built from TRBV10-3 and TRBJ2-7; 13 positions agree with TRBD2. The germline CDR1 and CDR2 sequences are ENHRY and SYGVKD. The CDR3 extends over 15 amino acids.

This chain uses TRBV2 with TRBJ1-5, with 9 nucleotides matching TRBD1. With 5 bases clipped from V and 6 bases from J, the junction kept 11 bases outside the gene matches. The CDR3 extends over 16 amino acids. Germline values: CDR1 SNHLY, CDR2 FYNNEI. The DNA for the CDR3 is TGTGCCAGCAGTCCGGGACAGGGAACAACGGGTCAGCCCCAGCATTTT. Protein: CASSPGQGTTGQPQHF.

This clonotype has a handful of counts. This chain links TRBV7-2 with TRBJ2-2; 8 bases fit TRBD1. This CDR3 contains 15 residues. Germline CDR1 reads SGHTA; CDR2 reads FQGNSA. J was trimmed by 4 bases and V by 9 bases; bases with no gene match: 10. The CDR3 spells CASSMGQDRTGELFF. The CDR3 coding sequence is TGTGCCAGTAGTATGGGACAGGACCGCACCGGGGAGCTGTTTTTT.

Notes on this clonotype: At one boundary the junction diverges from the germline segment, which might be a read error. The CDR3 loop reads CASSLVPGTGELFF. CDR3 nucleotides: TGTGCCAGCAGTTTAGTCCCGGGCACCGGGGAGCTGTTTTTT. This chain uses TRBV7-9 with TRBJ2-2; D gene unclear. Germline V gene lookup returns CDR1 SEHNR and CDR2 FQNEAQ (reference sequence). The CDR3 spans 14 residues.

The V call is TRBV2, the J call TRBJ1-4; no definite D call. Trimming left V 1 base short and J 7 bases short, with 13 bases between. The CDR3 has 15 amino acids. Germline V gene sequence: CDR1 SNHLY, CDR2 FYNNEI. This CDR3 is CASSEGIRLFEKLFF. CDR3 sequence (DNA): TGTGCCAGCAGTGAAGGGATTCGTCTTTTTGAAAAACTGTTTTTT. Supplemented by reference TRBV2 and TRBJ1-4, the full variable domain reads EPEVTQTPSHQVTQMGQEVILRCVPISNHLYFYWYRQILGQKVEFLVSFYNNEISEKSEIFDDQFSVERPDGSNFTLKIRSTKLEDSAMYFCASSEGIRLFEKLFFGSGTQLSVL.

The rearrangement links TRBV29-1 to TRBJ2-7; D call uncertain. Trimming took off 7 bases at V and 5 bases at J, with 9 bases between the two ends. In germline, CDR1 is SQVTM, CDR2 ANQGSEA. The CDR3 length is 10 residues. CDR3 sequence reads: CSGGPDEQYF. In DNA, the CDR3 is TGCAGCGGCGGACCCGACGAGCAGTACTTC.

The gene calls are TRBV5-4 and TRBJ1-5, with 9 bases identical to TRBD1. The trim removed 4 bases at V and 8 bases at J, leaving 7 bases unmatched. Germline CDR1 reads SGHNT; CDR2 reads YYREEE (reference sequence). The CDR3 covers 14 residues. The chain's CDR3 is CASSPTGGREPQHF. The CDR3 DNA follows: TGTGCCAGCAGCCCTACAGGGGGCCGGGAGCCCCAGCATTTT.

There are a few counts of this clonotype. The J gene is TRBJ2-5, the V gene TRBV7-9; perhaps TRBD1 as D (5 bases). V was clipped by 5 bases and J by 1 base, with 8 bases between them. Germline V lookup: CDR1 SEHNR, CDR2 FQNEAQ (reference sequence). The CDR3 covers 13 residues. CDR3 in DNA: TGTGCCAGCAGCATTCAGGGCCAAGAGACCCAGTACTTC. Translated, it gives CASSIQGQETQYF. Combining the CDR3 with reference TRBV7-9 and TRBJ2-5 gives the whole variable domain DTGVSQNPRHKITKRGQNVTFRCDPISEHNRLYWYRQTLGQGPEFLTYFQNEAQLEKSRLLSDRFSAERPKGSFSTLEIQRTEQGDSAMYLCASSIQGQETQYFGPGTRLLVL.

A few counts support this clonotype. This chain joins TRBV2 and TRBJ1-5; no clear D. Germline-derived CDR1 and CDR2 are SNHLY and FYNNEI. V was pared by 4 bases and J by 1 base, with 11 bases between. CDR3 length equals 15 residues. CDR3 loop: CASSVLGGSNQPQHF. The CDR3 nucleotides are TGTGCCAGCAGTGTATTGGGAGGAAGCAATCAGCCCCAGCATTTT. Drawing the rest from reference TRBV2 and TRBJ1-5, the complete variable domain is EPEVTQTPSHQVTQMGQEVILRCVPISNHLYFYWYRQILGQKVEFLVSFYNNEISEKSEIFDDQFSVERPDGSNFTLKIRSTKLEDSAMYFCASSVLGGSNQPQHFGDGTRLSIL.

The sample holds a few counts of this clonotype. V is TRBV12-3 or TRBV12-4 and J is TRBJ1-2; 9 positions agree with TRBD1. V gave up 6 bases and J gave up 1 base; unmatched junction bases: 3. The CDR3 runs 14 residues. In DNA, the CDR3 is TGTGCCAGCAGCCGGGACAGGGATAACTATGGCTACACCTTC. Its translation: CASSRDRDNYGYTF.

V usage is TRBV7-8 and J usage is TRBJ2-7; D possibly corresponds to TRBD2 (5 bases). This CDR3 comprises 14 residues. The germline V gene has CDR1 SGHVS and CDR2 FQNEAQ. V gave up 5 bases and J gave up 5 bases, with 16 bases separating them. CDR3 DNA: TGTGCCAGCAGCGCCTCGGGTTTCGGGGACGAGCAGTACTTC. Translating gives CASSASGFGDEQYF.

This clonotype has ten or more counts. The chain recombines TRBV29-1 with TRBJ1-1; D ambiguous. CDR1 is SQVTM, CDR2 ANQGSEA, per germline. Deletions cut 5 bases from V and 1 base from J, with 11 bases between. This CDR3 is 13 amino acids long. CDR3 protein: CSVTEGANTEAFF. CDR3 DNA: TGCAGCGTTACGGAAGGAGCGAACACTGAAGCTTTCTTT.

Concerning this clonotype itself: A single base separates this from a much larger clone, so it may be a read error. The CDR3: CANSGGQPYGYTF. The CDR3 DNA is TGTGCCAACAGTGGGGGACAGCCCTATGGCTACACCTTC. V and J are TRBV10-3 and TRBJ1-2; 7 bases fit TRBD1. In germline, CDR1 is ENHRY, CDR2 SYGVKD. This CDR3 region has 13 residues.

This clonotype was picked up many times. The V call is TRBV5-1, the J call TRBJ1-1; D is uncertain. Germline values: CDR1 SGHRS, CDR2 YFSETQ. Trimming removed 0 bases at V and 1 base at J, with 4 bases between. CDR3 length equals 13 residues. CDR3 nucleotides: TGCGCCAGCAGCTTGGCCTGGAACACTGAAGCTTTCTTT. Its protein product is CASSLAWNTEAFF.

The J gene is TRBJ2-7, the V gene TRBV7-9, with D hard to call. Looked up from germline, CDR1 is SEHNR and CDR2 is FQNEAQ (reference sequence). There are 14 residues in the CDR3. Deletions cut 1 base from V and 5 bases from J, with 12 bases between. CDR3 coding DNA: TGTGCCAGCAGCTTAGAGGCGGTTGGAAACGAGCAGTACTTC. It yields the protein CASSLEAVGNEQYF.

This clonotype was counted ten times or more. J is TRBJ1-2 and V is TRBV7-9; 8 nucleotides match TRBD1. CDR3 size: 15 residues. Germline V gives CDR1 SEHNR, CDR2 FQNEAQ (reference sequence). With 0 bases clipped from V and 7 bases from J, the junction kept 7 bases outside the gene matches. The CDR3 sequence is CASSLATGALGGYTF. The CDR3 bases are TGTGCCAGCAGCTTAGCGACAGGGGCCCTGGGTGGCTACACCTTC.

V gene TRBV29-1 combines with J gene TRBJ2-6; TRBD1 matches at 7 bases. Per the germline V gene, CDR1 is SQVTM and CDR2 is ANQGSEA. The CDR3 is made up of 16 amino acids. With 3 bases clipped from V and 2 bases from J, the junction kept 7 bases outside the gene matches. In DNA form, the CDR3 reads TGCAGCGTTGAGAGACAGGGTAGAGCTGGGGCCAACGTCCTGACTTTC. Its translation is CSVERQGRAGANVLTF.

Regarding this clonotype: The CDR3 does not close with the conserved phenylalanine or tryptophan, likely indicating a read error. The chain has TRBV10-2 and TRBJ1-4, with D perhaps matching TRBD1 (6 bases). The V end lost 5 bases, the J end lost 2 bases, and 18 bases lay between the germline ends. Looked up from germline, CDR1 is WSHSY and CDR2 is SAAADI. The CDR3 extends over 17 amino acids. The CDR3 loop reads CASSIIPSGATNEKLFL. Written as DNA, the CDR3 is TGCGCCAGCAGTATTATTCCTTCAGGGGCTACTAATGAAAAACTGTTTCTT.

The rearrangement uses TRBV29-1 and TRBJ1-1, with D unclear. The germline V and J ends were trimmed by 7 bases and 2 bases, with 8 bases remaining between them. The germline V gene encodes CDR1 SQVTM and CDR2 ANQGSEA. The CDR3 has 11 amino acids. The CDR3 protein is CSGRYNTEAFF. DNA for the CDR3: TGCAGCGGTAGGTACAACACTGAAGCTTTCTTT.

Worth noting for this clonotype: Because it lacks the conserved phenylalanine or tryptophan at the end, this CDR3 is likely a read error. J is TRBJ1-1 and V is TRBV29-1; D is ambiguous. V lost 4 bases to trimming and J lost 9 bases, with 15 bases between them. Germline CDR1 SQVTM, CDR2 ANQGSEA. This CDR3 is built from 12 residues. The CDR3 sequence is CSVVRGIGQAFS. DNA for the CDR3: TGCAGCGTTGTTCGGGGAATCGGGCAAGCTTTCTCT.

The chain carries TRBV24-1 and TRBJ2-5; D may be TRBD2 (6 bases). Germline lookup yields CDR1 KGHDR and CDR2 SFDVKD. The V and J ends lost 3 bases and 5 bases respectively, with 18 bases between them. The CDR3 covers 16 residues. CDR3 sequence reads: CATSDGGGGILETQYF. As DNA, the CDR3 is TGTGCCACCAGTGATGGGGGAGGCGGGATTTTGGAGACCCAGTACTTC.

In this sample, this clonotype turned up many times. The chain links TRBV15 to TRBJ1-5; 8 nucleotides match TRBD1. The length of the CDR3 is 14 residues. Germline assignment: CDR1 LNHNV and CDR2 YYDKDF (reference sequence). V shed 3 bases and J 7 bases; nucleotides not matched to a gene: 5. CDR3 sequence reads: CATSSDRGSQPQHF. The CDR3 region has the DNA TGTGCCACCAGCAGCGACAGGGGATCCCAGCCCCAGCATTTT.